The subject of this entry is one T cell receptor beta chain. This CDR3 comprises 13 residues. The germline CDR1 and CDR2 sequences are ENHRY and SYGVKD. Trimming cost V 8 bases and J 7 bases; bases outside gene matches: 5. The entry originates in a study of T cell responses to AZD1222 COVID-19 vaccine. TCRdb's copy holds only in-frame clones and misses some; the assay was immunoSEQ multiplex PCR. The sample holds over 95,000 clones, more than 70% seen once. The TCR originated in an adult who received the AZD1222 COVID-19 vaccine. The sample was peripheral blood, taken 28 days after the second AZD1222 dose. V usage is TRBV10-3 and J usage is TRBJ1-4; 9 nucleotides line up with TRBD1. CDR3 sequence reads: CAIGGQGFEKLFF. CDR3 bases: TGTGCCATCGGGGGACAGGGCTTTGAAAAACTGTTTTTT.